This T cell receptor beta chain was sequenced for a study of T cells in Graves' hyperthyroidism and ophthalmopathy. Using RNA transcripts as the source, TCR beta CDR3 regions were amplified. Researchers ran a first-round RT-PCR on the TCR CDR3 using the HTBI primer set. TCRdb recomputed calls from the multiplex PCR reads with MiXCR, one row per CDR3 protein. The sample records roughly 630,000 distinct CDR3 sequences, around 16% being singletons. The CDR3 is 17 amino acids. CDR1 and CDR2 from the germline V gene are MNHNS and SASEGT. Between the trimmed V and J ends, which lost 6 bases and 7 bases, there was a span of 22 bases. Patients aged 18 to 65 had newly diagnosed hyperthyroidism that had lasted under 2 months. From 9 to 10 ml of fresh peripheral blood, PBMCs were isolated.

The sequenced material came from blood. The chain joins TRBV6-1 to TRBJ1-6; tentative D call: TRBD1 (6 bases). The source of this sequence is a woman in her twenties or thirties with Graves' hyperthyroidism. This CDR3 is CASSRGINRDLNSPLHF. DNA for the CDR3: TGTGCCAGCAGCCGCGGAATAAACAGGGATCTGAATTCACCCCTCCACTTT.